The table lists the clone carrying this T cell receptor beta chain with a few counts. The target antigen is unknown. There were TCR beta CDR3 regions amplified from RNA transcripts. TCR CDR3 underwent first-round RT-PCR with the HTBI primer set. One entry per CDR3 protein results from TCRdb running MiXCR on the multiplex PCR reads. The table has over 700,000 distinct CDR3 sequences, about two fifths seen once. Hyperthyroidism had been newly diagnosed in patients aged 18 to 65, and its duration was under 2 months. Each diagnosis drew on symptoms, thyroxine, TRAb, thyroid ultrasound and orbital computed tomography findings. This record belongs to a study of T cells in Graves' hyperthyroidism and ophthalmopathy. Overall study: Any treatment followed the collection of peripheral blood at initial diagnosis. The study, taken as a whole, reports: Blood also held most thyroid clonotypes expanded beyond 0.001.

V lost 8 bases and J 0 bases, leaving 13 bases between the germline ends. This CDR3 contains 14 residues. This sequence originates from a man between 18 and 29 years old with Graves' hyperthyroidism. The material sequenced was blood. The V call is TRBV12-3 or TRBV12-4, the J call TRBJ2-5, with unresolved D. Written as DNA, the CDR3 is TGTGCCAGCTCAAACCCTGAGTACCAAGAGACCCAGTACTTC. Protein product: CASSNPEYQETQYF.